This T cell receptor beta chain is from a study of spatial heterogeneity in lung cancer. Time point described: blood at routine non-recurrence follow-up after resection. No cells were sorted before sequencing. The whole RNA sequenced was extracted from tumor, nontumor lung or frozen PBMC. This clonotype was counted at least ten times. All TCR cDNA molecules were individually tagged with a unique molecular identifier. TCRdb ran MiXCR on the 5' RACE reads and lists one entry per CDR3 protein. Of about 120,000 distinct CDR3 sequences listed, over 9% are singletons. Germline lookup yields CDR1 LNHNV and CDR2 YYDKDF (reference sequence). The CDR3 is made up of 12 amino acids. V shed 0 bases and J shed 1 base, with 0 bases lying between them.

The TCR sequence derives from a male donor with early-stage non-small cell lung cancer. This chain links TRBV15 with TRBJ1-2; D is uncertain. The source material was PBMCs, sampled at follow-up. CDR3 amino acids: CATSRDNYGYTF. As DNA, the CDR3 is TGTGCCACCAGCAGAGATAACTATGGCTACACCTTC.